This T cell receptor beta chain was captured by sequencing in a study of regulatory T cells in long-lasting Graves disease. Time point: newly diagnosed GD, antithyroid drugs for less than 3 months. There was RNA extracted from PBMCs, and the TCR library was made from it. Recruitment took place at an endocrinology department in Xi'an, China. Building the TCR beta libraries relied on iRepertoire HTBI primers, and CDR3 regions underwent Arm-PCR. Using its own MiXCR run on the multiplex PCR reads, TCRdb lists one record per CDR3 protein. The sample has approximately 470,000 distinct CDR3 sequences, around 16% seen once. Trimming removed 0 bases from V and 6 bases from J, with 18 bases in between. The CDR3 extends over 16 amino acids. The V gene's germline CDR1 is MGHRA and CDR2 YSYEKL. These data also featured in a second study, about T cells in Graves' hyperthyroidism and ophthalmopathy.

This TCR was recovered from a man aged 35-49 years with Graves disease. The chain joins TRBV4-1 to TRBJ2-7; the D gene is possibly TRBD1 (6 bases). The sample here was peripheral blood mononuclear cells (PBMCs), taken at new diagnosis, from a patient treated with antithyroid drugs. CDR3 in amino acids: CASSQERWGQGGEQYF. The CDR3 DNA follows: TGCGCCAGCAGCCAAGAACGCTGGGGCCAAGGGGGCGAGCAGTACTTC.